A few counts support the clone carrying this T cell receptor (beta chain). Its antigen is currently unknown. Germline loops: CDR1 SGHDN, CDR2 FVKESK. CDR3 length equals 17 residues. The V and J ends lost 5 bases and 5 bases, in that order; junction bases with no gene match: 13. Here immunoSEQ multiplex PCR was the method, and the copy in TCRdb shows in-frame clones only, minus some. The repertoire includes hundreds of thousands of clones, less than 85% of them detected once, and roughly 1.7% sits in the top ten. The data originate from a study of shared clonotypes between healthy human individuals. The overall study: Each donor contributed plates that comprised three CD4 naive, three CD4 memory, two CD8 naive and one CD8 memory. Findings of the study overall: Naive subsets, compared against memory subsets, generally had larger estimated richness values. Collection of samples was limited to blood; tissue repertoires likely differ.

Sequencing was carried out using memory CD4+ T cells sorted from blood. Subset denoted: CD45RA-negative fraction. This receptor was obtained from a woman in her thirties in good health. The chain recombines TRBV14 with TRBJ1-2; 11 bases line up with TRBD1. The CDR3 region is CASSYRTGGYFEYGYTF. DNA for the CDR3: TGTGCCAGCAGCTACCGGACAGGGGGCTATTTCGAGTATGGCTACACCTTC.